This T cell receptor beta chain is drawn from a study of cytomegalovirus exposure and HLA in healthy donors. This CDR3 region has 17 residues. Germline-derived CDR1 and CDR2 are LGHNA and YNFKEQ. After removal of 3 bases from V and 5 bases from J, the junction contained 7 bases not matched to a gene. PCR was performed using 60 Vbeta and 13 Jbeta primers. Data came from immunoSEQ multiplex PCR; TCRdb stores just in-frame clones and leaves some out. This repertoire shows about 200,000 clones, around 83% found once; its top ten account for around 1.4%. The sample consisted of PBMCs. The sequence came from a girl aged 5-17 years in good health and CMV-seronegative. V and J are TRBV4-2 and TRBJ2-1, with 13 bases lining up with TRBD2. The CDR3, as DNA: TGTGCCAGCAGCCAGGGACTAGCGGGACAGAACGACAATGAGCAGTTCTTC. It translates to CASSQGLAGQNDNEQFF.